Reported below is one TCR beta chain. Which antigen it targets is not known. Base qualities are not provided; no much larger clone lies one nucleotide away. To be included, a participant needed at least one PBMC sample from before ART initiation plus at least two post-ART samples. Treatment was received in the United States of America by all participants with HIV. Before DNA extraction, cryopreserved samples of about 0.95-10 million PBMC were thawed and then washed. At the time of the earliest PBMC sample, participants with HIV were aged between roughly 20 and 60 years. Each participant contributed PBMC samples from 1-4 timepoints before ART initiation and 2-8 timepoints after ART initiation, with a median of 7 samples. For every participant, serial HIV viral load, CD4+ T-cell count, ART history and demographic data were obtained. A Qiagen kit on a QIAcube was used to extract genomic DNA from unsorted PBMC, with samples processed in batches of 12.

The sample belongs to a study of long-term antiretroviral therapy in people with HIV (dated by TCRdb to between 2022 and 2023). Some background on the complete study: The earliest samples were collected about a decade before the 2015 WHO recommendation for immediate ART, when ART was typically delayed until CD4 counts fell. A total of around 190 cryopreserved PBMC samples came from 25 to 35 adults with confirmed HIV infection and were collected serially over a mean of roughly 6 years (range 1-12). This retrospective serial study examined whether starting ART and sustained HIV suppression were associated with changes in the composition and diversity of the TRB repertoire in peripheral blood. Among the 30 or so participants with HIV, about 11 were female. No cross-contamination during QIAcube processing was shown when test extractions of a monoclonal T-cell line were performed alongside 33 polyclonal samples.

From a lookup of the germline V gene, CDR1 and CDR2 are MNHEY and SVGAGI. Taken from cysteine to phenylalanine, the CDR3 has 14 residues. CDR3 DNA only is kept here, 42 bases in frame from base 1. V lost 5 bases and J lost 3 bases, and the count of bases not matched to a germline gene is 2. What the study reported, not specific to this receptor: The samples were dated from about 2003 to 2018, and the ART regimens that were used may be less effective than current ART regimens. Starting ART was linked to a significant rise in TRB diversity, yet even after long-term ART the diversity remained significantly lower than in transplant donor controls. The repertoire was dominated across all time points by expanded TRB clones identified before ART initiation, although this dominance was seen to fluctuate and to decrease in many PLHIV after ART. No data were available on ART adherence, viral resistance or therapy changes, limiting inferences about post-ART repertoire changes. Because PBMC availability was limited, only the TCR beta chain was sequenced, with no alpha chain pairing. HIV repertoires had narrower CDR3 length ranges than controls, and the network structure suggested an antigen-experienced repertoire that shifted only slightly toward naive after ART. Because cell numbers in pre-ART samples were limited, unsorted PBMC were profiled instead of sorted CD4+ and CD8+ T cells.

The immunoSEQ hsTCRB v3.0 assay was used at survey level resolution for TRB variable region sequencing. The target sequencing depth for TRB was roughly 40,000-55,000 T-cell genomes per sample. Pooled TRB libraries were sequenced on an Illumina MiSeq with a v3 150-cycle kit. The published analysis was carried out like this. Analysis of repertoires was carried out in R inside a reproducible Nextflow workflow spanning QC, data transformation and analysis. LymphoSeq2, an R package for AIRR-Seq data exploration, was used to implement custom analyses. Several samples that produced fewer than 5000 total TRB sequences were removed, so 150 to 200 HIV repertoires were analyzed. Among the roughly 190 retained HIV repertoires, 55 to 65 were collected before ART initiation and around 130 after ART initiation. Repertoires were downsampled to 5000 TRB nucleotide sequences, and summary statistics were averaged over 100 downsampling iterations. The analysis kept only TRB sequences whose CDR3 regions were at least seven amino acids long. Diversity was assessed using a clonality score derived from Shannon entropy and using the Gini coefficient. In the repertoire networks, any two of the top 5000 CDR3 amino acid sequences were linked whenever the two sequences differed by an edit distance of one. GLIPH2 predicted antigen specificity groups and MHC restriction for TRB CDR3 amino acid sequences. Known CMV, EBV, HIV or tissue antigen associations were flagged by matching CDR3 amino acid sequences against VDJdb and McPAS-TCR. Pre-ART, post-ART and control groups were compared with Wilcoxon signed-rank tests and Holm-Bonferroni correction. TCRdb's version of the immuneACCESS table is confined to in-frame rearrangements and falls short of the full clone set. An unresolved V gene accounts for under half of the shortfall where checked; the remainder is of unknown origin. That table gives V, J and clone size, and the DNA gave D and trimming. A total of about 29,000 clones appear in this sample, roughly 93% of them only once. In total, the top ten clones hold 10% of the sample.

Recombination linked TRBV6-5 to TRBJ1-4, with 8 junctional bases fitting TRBD1. The source is a middle-aged man with HIV. The material sequenced was unsorted PBMCs, taken 6.2 years after starting antiretroviral therapy. In nucleotides, the sequence is TGTGCCAGCAGTAAGACAGGGGCTAATGAAAAACTGTTTTTT. Translated, it gives CASSKTGANEKLFF.